This T cell receptor (beta chain) was retrieved from a study of T cell responses to AZD1222 COVID-19 vaccine. General observations from the study: Repertoires were obtained only post-peak T cell response. Mostly white British, mostly female donors; authors suggested clonal diversity may be underestimated.

Profiling relied on immunoSEQ multiplex PCR, and the TCRdb table lists in-frame clones only, not all of them. The data contain about 83,000 clones, 86% of them seen just once; the ten biggest clones take up 8.7%. A remark on this clone: The antigen remains unidentified.

The V end lost 0 bases, the J end lost 3 bases, and 15 bases lay between the germline ends. The CDR3 totals 17 residues. Germline CDR1 and CDR2: KGHSH and LQKENI. This clonotype was sampled from an adult in good health. The chain has TRBV18 and TRBJ1-5; perhaps TRBD1 as D (5 bases). The specimen was peripheral blood, collected on day 0 of AZD1222 vaccination. CDR3 coding DNA: TGTGCCAGCTCACCACCGTCAGGGAGCCTCTTCAATCAGCCCCAGCATTTT. This encodes CASSPPSGSLFNQPQHF.